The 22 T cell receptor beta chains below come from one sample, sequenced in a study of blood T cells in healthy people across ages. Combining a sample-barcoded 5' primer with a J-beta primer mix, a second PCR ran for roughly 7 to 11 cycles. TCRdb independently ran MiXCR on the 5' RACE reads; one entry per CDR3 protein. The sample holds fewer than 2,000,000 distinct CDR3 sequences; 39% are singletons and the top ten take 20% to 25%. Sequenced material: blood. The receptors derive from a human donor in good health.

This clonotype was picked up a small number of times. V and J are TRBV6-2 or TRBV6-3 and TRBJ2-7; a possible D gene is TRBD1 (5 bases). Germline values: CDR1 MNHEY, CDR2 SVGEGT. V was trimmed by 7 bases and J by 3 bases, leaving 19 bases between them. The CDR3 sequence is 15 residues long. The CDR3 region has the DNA TGTGCCAGCAAGCTCGACTTGAACAGGCGCTACGAGCAGTACTTC. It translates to CASKLDLNRRYEQYF.

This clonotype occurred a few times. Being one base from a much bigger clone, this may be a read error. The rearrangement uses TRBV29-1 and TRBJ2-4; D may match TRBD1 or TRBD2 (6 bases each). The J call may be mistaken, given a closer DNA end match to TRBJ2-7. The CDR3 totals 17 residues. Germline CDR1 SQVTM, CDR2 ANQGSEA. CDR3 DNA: TGCAGCGTTGAAGATCCGGCTGGTCGGGGGCGATTTGACGAGCAGTACTTC. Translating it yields CSVEDPAGRGRFDEQYF.

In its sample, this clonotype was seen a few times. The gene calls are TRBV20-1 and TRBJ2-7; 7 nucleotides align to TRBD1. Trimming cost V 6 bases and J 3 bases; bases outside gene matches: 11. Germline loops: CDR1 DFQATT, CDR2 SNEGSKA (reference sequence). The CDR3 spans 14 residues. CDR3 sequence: CSAVSDGTVYEQYF. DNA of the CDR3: TGCAGTGCCGTTTCAGATGGGACAGTCTACGAGCAGTACTTC.

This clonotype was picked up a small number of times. The CDR3 reads CASSTWGSPSYEQYF. CDR3 sequence (DNA): TGTGCCAGCAGCACCTGGGGGTCGCCCTCCTACGAGCAGTACTTC. The chain uses TRBV7-2 and TRBJ2-7; D possibly uses TRBD1 or TRBD2 (5 bases each). Germline V gene sequence: CDR1 SGHTA, CDR2 FQGNSA. The CDR3 is made up of 15 amino acids. Trimming shortened V by 5 bases and J by 0 bases, and 14 bases separated the two germline ends.

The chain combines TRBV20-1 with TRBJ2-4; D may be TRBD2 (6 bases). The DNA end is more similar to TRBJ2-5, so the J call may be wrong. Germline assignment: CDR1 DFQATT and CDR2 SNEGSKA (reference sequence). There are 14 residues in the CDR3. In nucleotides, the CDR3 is TGCAGTGCTAGAGATTGGAGGGTCCAAGAGACCCAGTACTTC. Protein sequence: CSARDWRVQETQYF.

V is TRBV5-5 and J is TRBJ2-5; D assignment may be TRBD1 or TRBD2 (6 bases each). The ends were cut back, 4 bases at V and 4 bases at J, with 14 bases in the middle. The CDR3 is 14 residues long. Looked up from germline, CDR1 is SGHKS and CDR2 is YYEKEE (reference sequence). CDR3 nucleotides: TGTGCCAGCAGCGACACACAGGGAGGAGAGACCCAGTACTTC. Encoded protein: CASSDTQGGETQYF.

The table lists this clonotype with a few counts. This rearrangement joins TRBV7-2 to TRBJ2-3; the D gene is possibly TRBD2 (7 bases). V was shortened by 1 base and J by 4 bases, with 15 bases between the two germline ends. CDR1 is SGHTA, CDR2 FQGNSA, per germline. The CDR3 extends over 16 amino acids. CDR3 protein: CASSLVRAGAADTQYF. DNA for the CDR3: TGTGCCAGCAGCTTAGTCCGCGCGGGGGCGGCAGATACGCAGTATTTT.

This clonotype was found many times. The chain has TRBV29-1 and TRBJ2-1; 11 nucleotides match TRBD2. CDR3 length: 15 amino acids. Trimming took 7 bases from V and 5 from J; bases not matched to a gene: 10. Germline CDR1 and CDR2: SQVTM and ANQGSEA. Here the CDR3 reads CSEAATSGKDNEQFF. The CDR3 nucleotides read TGCAGCGAGGCGGCGACTAGCGGGAAGGACAATGAGCAGTTCTTC.

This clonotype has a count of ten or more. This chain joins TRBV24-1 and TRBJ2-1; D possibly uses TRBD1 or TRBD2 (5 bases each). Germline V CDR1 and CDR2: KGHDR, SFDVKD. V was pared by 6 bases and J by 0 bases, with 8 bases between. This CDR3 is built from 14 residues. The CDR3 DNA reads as TGTGCCACCAGTTGGGGGACCTCCTACAATGAGCAGTTCTTC. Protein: CATSWGTSYNEQFF.

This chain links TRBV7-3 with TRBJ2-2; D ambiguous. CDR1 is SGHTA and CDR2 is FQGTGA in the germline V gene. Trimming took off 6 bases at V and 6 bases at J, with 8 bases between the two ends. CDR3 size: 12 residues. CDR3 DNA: TGTGCCAGCAGTTTGTCCCCCGGGGAGCTGTTTTTT. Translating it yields CASSLSPGELFF.

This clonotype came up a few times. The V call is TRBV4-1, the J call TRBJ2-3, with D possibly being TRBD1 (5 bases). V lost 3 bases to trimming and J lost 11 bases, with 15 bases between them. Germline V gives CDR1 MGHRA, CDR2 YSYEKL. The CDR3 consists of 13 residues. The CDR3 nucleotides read TGCGCCAGCAGCCAGCAGGGCCCAATGGGGCAGTATTTT. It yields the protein CASSQQGPMGQYF.

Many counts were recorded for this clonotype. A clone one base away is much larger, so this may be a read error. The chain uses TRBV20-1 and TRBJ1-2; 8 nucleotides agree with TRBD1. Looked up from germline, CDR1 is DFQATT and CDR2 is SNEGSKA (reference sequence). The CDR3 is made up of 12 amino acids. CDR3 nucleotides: TGCAGGGCTACGGGACAGGCGTATGGCTACACCTTC. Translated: CRATGQAYGYTF.

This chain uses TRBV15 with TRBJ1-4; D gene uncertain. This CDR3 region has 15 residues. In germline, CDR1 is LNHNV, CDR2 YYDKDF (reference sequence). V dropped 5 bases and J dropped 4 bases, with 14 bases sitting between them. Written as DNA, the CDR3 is TGTGCCACCAGCTCACGAGGGCCACATAATGAAAAACTGTTTTTT. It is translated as CATSSRGPHNEKLFF.

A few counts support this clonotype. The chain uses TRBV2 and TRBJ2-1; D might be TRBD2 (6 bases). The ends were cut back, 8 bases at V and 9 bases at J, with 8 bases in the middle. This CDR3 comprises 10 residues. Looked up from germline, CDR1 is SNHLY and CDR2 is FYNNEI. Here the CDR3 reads CASGRGEQFF. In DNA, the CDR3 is TGTGCCAGCGGGCGGGGTGAGCAGTTCTTC. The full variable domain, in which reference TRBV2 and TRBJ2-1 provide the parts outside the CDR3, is EPEVTQTPSHQVTQMGQEVILRCVPISNHLYFYWYRQILGQKVEFLVSFYNNEISEKSEIFDDQFSVERPDGSNFTLKIRSTKLEDSAMYFCASGRGEQFFGPGTRLTVL.

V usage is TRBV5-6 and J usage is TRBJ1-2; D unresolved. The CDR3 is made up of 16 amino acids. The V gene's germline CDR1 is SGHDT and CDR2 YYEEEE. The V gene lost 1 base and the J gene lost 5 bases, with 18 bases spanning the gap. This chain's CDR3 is CASSLFTGMLGYGYTF. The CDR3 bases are TGTGCCAGCAGCTTGTTCACGGGGATGTTAGGGTATGGCTACACCTTC.

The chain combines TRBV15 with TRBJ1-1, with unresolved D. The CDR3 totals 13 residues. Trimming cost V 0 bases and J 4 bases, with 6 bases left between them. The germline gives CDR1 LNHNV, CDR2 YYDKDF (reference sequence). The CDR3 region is CATSREASTEAFF. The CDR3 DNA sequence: TGTGCCACCAGCAGAGAGGCCAGCACTGAAGCTTTCTTT.

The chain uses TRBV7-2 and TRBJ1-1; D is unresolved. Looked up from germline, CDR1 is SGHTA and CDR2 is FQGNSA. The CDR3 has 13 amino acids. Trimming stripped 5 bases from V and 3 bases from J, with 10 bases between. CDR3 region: CASSQSRHTEAFF. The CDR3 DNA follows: TGTGCCAGCAGCCAGAGCAGGCACACTGAAGCTTTCTTT.

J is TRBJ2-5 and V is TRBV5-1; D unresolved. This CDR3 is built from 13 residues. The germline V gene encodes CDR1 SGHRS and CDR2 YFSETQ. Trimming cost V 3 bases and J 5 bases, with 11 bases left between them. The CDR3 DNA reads TGCGCCAGCAGCTGGATCCCCAGGGAGACCCAGTACTTC. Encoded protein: CASSWIPRETQYF.

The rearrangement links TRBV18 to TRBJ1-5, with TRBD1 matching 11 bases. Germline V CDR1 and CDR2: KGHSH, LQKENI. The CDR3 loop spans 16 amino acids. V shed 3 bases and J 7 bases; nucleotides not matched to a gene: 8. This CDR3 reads CASSPSGTGGWQPQHF. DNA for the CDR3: TGTGCCAGCTCACCGTCCGGGACAGGGGGTTGGCAGCCCCAGCATTTT.

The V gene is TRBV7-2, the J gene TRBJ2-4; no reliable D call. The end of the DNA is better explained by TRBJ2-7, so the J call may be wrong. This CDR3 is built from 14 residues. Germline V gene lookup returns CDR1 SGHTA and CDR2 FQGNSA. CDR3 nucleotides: TGTGCCAGCAGCTTGAGGACGGCAGAATACGAGCAGTACTTC. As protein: CASSLRTAEYEQYF.

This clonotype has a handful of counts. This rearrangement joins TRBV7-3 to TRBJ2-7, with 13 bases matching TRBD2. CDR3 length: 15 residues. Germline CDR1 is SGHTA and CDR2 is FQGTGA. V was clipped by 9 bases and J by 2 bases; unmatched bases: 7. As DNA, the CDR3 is TGTGCCAGTCACGGGACTAGCGGGGAACCCTACGAGCAGTACTTC. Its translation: CASHGTSGEPYEQYF. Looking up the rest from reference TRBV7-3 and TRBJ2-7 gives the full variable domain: GAGVSQTPSNKVTEKGKYVELRCDPISGHTALYWYRQSLGQGPEFLIYFQGTGAADDSGLPNDRFFAVRPEGSVSTLKIQRTERGDSAVYLCASHGTSGEPYEQYFGPGTRLTVT.

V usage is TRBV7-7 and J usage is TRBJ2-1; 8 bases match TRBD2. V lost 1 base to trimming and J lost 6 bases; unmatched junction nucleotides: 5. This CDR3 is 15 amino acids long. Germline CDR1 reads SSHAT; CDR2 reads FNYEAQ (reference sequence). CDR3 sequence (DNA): TGTGCCAGCAGCTTAGACGGGGGGGGGTTCAATGAGCAGTTCTTC. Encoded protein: CASSLDGGGFNEQFF.